Reported below is one T cell receptor (beta chain). CDR1 and CDR2 (germline): MNHEY, SVGAGI. The CDR3 has 12 amino acids. The germline V and J ends were trimmed by 5 bases and 1 base, with 6 bases remaining between them. Survey-level TCR beta sequencing used the immunoSEQ assay. Repertoires were generated with immunoSEQ multiplex PCR, while TCRdb's copy carries only in-frame clones and drops some. The sample lists approximately 70,000 clones; 80% to 95% were seen once. This receptor was taken from a man aged 35 to 55 with rheumatoid arthritis. The sequenced sample was PBMCs. The chain carries TRBV6-5 and TRBJ2-7; D is unclear. CDR3 DNA sequence: TGTGCCAGCAGTCCCGGGTCCTACGAGCAGTACTTC. It codes for CASSPGSYEQYF.